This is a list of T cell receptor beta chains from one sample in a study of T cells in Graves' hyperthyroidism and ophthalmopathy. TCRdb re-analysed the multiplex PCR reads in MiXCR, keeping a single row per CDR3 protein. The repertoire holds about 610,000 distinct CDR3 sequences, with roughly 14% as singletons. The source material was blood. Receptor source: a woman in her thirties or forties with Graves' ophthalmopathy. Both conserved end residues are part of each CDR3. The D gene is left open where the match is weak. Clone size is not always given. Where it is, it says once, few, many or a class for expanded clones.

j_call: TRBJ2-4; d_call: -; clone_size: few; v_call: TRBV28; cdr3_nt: TGTGCCAGCAGTTTAGTCCGTCGGTCGTTCCAAAACATTCAGTACTTC; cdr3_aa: CASSLVRRSFQNIQYF
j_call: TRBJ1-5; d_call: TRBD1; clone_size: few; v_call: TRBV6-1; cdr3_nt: TGTGCCAGCAAATATGGACAGGGGGCGATACGTCAGCCCCAGCATTTT; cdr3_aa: CASKYGQGAIRQPQHF
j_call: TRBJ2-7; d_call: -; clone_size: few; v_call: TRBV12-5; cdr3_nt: TGTGCTAGTGGTTTGGCCCCAGCTGGGGAGCAGTACTTC; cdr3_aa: CASGLAPAGEQYF
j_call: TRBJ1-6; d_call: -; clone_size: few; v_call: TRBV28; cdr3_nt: TGTGCCAGCAGTTTACGGGGGGGGTTAAGGAGCTCCTATAATTCACCCCTCCACTTT; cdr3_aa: CASSLRGGLRSSYNSPLHF
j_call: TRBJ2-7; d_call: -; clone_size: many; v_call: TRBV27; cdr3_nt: TGTGCCAGCAGTTTATCCTGGGCCAGTAACTCCTACGAGCAGTACTTC; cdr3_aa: CASSLSWASNSYEQYF
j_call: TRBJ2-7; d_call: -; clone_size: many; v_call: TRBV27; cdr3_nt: TGTGCCAGCAGAAATTCATACGAGCAGTACTTC; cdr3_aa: CASRNSYEQYF
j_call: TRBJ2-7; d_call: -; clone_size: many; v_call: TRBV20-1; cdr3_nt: TGCAGTGCTAGAGATTCGGAGGTGGGGCCCTACGAGCAGTACTTC; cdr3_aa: CSARDSEVGPYEQYF
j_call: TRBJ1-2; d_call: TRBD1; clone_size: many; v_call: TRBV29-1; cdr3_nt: TGCAGCGGTGGGGGACAGGGGAATGGCTACACCTTC; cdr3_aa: CSGGGQGNGYTF
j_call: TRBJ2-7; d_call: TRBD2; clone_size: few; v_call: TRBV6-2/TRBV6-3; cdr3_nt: TGTGCCAGCAGTTACCCGCTGGGACTAGCGGGAGGGGGGGCCTACGAGCAGTACTTC; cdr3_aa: CASSYPLGLAGGGAYEQYF
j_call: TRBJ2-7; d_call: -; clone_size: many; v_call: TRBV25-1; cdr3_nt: TGTGCCAGCAGTCCCCCGGAAGGGGATTCTTACGAGCAGTACTTC; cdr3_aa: CASSPPEGDSYEQYF
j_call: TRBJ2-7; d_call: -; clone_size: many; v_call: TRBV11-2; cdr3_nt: TGTGCCAGCAGCTTACAGGCAGGTCACTACGAGCAGTACTTC; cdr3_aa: CASSLQAGHYEQYF
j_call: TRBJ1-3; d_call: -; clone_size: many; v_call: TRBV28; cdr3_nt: TGTGCCAGCACGTCAGCCAGGGTGGGCTCTGGAAACACCATATATTTT; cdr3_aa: CASTSARVGSGNTIYF
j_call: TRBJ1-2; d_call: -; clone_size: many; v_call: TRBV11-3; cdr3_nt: TGTGCCAGCAGCTCAGGGGACTTTGATGGCTACACCTTC; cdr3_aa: CASSSGDFDGYTF
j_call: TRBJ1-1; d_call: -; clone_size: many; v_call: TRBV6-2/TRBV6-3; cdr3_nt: TGTGCCAGCAGCTATGACACCTACGCTTTCTTT; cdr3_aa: CASSYDTYAFF
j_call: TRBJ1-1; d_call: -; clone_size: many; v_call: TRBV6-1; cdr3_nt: TGTGCCGCCGGGAGGACTGAAGCTTTCTTT; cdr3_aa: CAAGRTEAFF
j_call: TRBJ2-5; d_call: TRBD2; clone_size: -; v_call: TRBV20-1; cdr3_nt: TGCAGTGCTATTCCCTTGACTAGCGAAGAGACCCAGTACTTC; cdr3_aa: CSAIPLTSEETQYF
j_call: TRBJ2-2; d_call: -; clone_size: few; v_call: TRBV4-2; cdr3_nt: TGTGCCAGCAGCCAAGAAGGGAGCACCGGGGAGCTGTTTTTT; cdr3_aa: CASSQEGSTGELFF
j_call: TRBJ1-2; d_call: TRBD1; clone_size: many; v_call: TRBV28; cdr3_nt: TGTGCCAGCAGTGAGGGACAGCACTATGGCTACACCTTC; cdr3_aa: CASSEGQHYGYTF
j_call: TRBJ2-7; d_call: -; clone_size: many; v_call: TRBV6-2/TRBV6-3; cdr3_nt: TGTGCCAGTCGTGGACTACCCTCCTACGAGCAGTACTTC; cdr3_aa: CASRGLPSYEQYF
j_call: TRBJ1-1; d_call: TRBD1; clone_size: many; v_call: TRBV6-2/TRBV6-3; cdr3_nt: TGTGCCAGCACTACGGGACAGGGGATTGGGAACACTGAAGCTTTCTTT; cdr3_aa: CASTTGQGIGNTEAFF
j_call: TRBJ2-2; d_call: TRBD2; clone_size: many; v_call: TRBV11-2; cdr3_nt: TGTGCCAGCAGCTCTCGGACTAGCGGGAGGGCCGGGGAGCTGTTTTTT; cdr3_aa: CASSSRTSGRAGELFF
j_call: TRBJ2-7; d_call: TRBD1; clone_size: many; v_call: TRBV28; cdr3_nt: TGTGCCAGCAGTTCACTGCCAGGACAGGGATCTTACGAGCAGTACTTC; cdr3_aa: CASSSLPGQGSYEQYF
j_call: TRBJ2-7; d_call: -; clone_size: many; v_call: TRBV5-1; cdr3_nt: TGCGCCAGCAGCTTGAGCCAGCGCGAGCAGTACTTC; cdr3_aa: CASSLSQREQYF
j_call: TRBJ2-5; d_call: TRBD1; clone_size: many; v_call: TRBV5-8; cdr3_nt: TGTGCCAGCAGCTTGGGGACAGGGGGCCTATGGGAGACCCAGTACTTC; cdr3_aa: CASSLGTGGLWETQYF
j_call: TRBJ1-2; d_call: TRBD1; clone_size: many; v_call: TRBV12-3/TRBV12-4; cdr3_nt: TGTGCCAGCAGTTTGGGACAGGCCGGTGGCTACACCTTC; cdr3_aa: CASSLGQAGGYTF
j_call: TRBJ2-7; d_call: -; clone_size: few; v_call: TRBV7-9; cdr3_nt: TGTGCCAGCAGCTTAGGAGGCTGGGACGAGCAGTACTTC; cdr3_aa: CASSLGGWDEQYF
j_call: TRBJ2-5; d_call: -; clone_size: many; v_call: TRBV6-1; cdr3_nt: TGTGCCAGCAGTGAAAGGTGGGGACCACCCCAAGAGACCCAGTACTTC; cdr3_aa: CASSERWGPPQETQYF
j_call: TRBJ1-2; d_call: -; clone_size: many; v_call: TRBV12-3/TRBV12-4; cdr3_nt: TGTGCCAGCAGTCCGAGTCTCTATGGCTACACCTTC; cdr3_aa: CASSPSLYGYTF
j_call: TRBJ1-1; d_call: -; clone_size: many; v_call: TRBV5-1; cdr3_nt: TGCGCCAGCAGCCTACGCCAGGGCGGCCTGCCTGAAGCTTTCTTT; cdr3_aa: CASSLRQGGLPEAFF
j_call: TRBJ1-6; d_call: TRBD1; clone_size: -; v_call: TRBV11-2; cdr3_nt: TGTGCCAGCAGAAAACCGGGACAGGGCCAGTCACCCCTCCACTTT; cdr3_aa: CASRKPGQGQSPLHF
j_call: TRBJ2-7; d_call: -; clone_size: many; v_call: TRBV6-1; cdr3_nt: TGTGCCAGCAGAGAGCTCGGAACTAGCCGCGAGCAGTACTTC; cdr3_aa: CASRELGTSREQYF
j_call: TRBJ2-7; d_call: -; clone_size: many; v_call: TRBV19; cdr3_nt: TGTGCCAGTAGTATAGGGGGCGGCTCCTACGAGCAGTACTTC; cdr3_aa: CASSIGGGSYEQYF
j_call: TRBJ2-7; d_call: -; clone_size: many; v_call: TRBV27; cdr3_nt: TGTGCCAGCCACCCGTATTACCCCCAGTACTTC; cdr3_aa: CASHPYYPQYF
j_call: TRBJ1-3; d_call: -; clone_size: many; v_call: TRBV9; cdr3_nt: TGTGCCAGCAGCGCGCCCTCTGGAAACACCATATATTTT; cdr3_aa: CASSAPSGNTIYF
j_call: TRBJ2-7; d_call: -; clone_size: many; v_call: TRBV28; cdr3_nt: TGTGCCACCCAGGGCCCTGGGACGGGCGAGCAGTACTTC; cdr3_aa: CATQGPGTGEQYF
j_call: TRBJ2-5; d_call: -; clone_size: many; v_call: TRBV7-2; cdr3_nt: TGTGCCAGCAGCTTAGGGGGCAGGGGGGAAGAGACCCAGTACTTC; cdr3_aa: CASSLGGRGEETQYF
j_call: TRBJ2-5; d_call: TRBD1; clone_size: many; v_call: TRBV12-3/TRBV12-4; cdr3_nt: TGTGCCAGCAGCCCAAGGGGGCCCGAGACCCAGTACTTC; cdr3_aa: CASSPRGPETQYF
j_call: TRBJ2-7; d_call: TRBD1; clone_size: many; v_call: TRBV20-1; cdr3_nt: TGCAGTGCTAGATTACCGGACAGGGCCTACGAGCAGTACTTC; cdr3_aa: CSARLPDRAYEQYF
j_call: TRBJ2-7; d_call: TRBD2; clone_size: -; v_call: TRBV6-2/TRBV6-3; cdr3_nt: TGTGCCAGCAGTTACTCCCGGTCTAGCGGATTCTTC; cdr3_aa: CASSYSRSSGFF
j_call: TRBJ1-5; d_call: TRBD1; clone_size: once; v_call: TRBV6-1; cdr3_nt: TGTGCCAGCACCATCCGGGACAGAAGCAATCAGCCCCAGCATTTT; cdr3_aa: CASTIRDRSNQPQHF
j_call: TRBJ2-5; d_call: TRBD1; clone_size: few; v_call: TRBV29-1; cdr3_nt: TGCAGCGTTGAGGGAATAGGACAGGGGGCATCCCCGAGAGCGGAGTACTTC; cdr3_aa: CSVEGIGQGASPRAEYF
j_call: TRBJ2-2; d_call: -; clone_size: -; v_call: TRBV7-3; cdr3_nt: TGTGCCAGCAGTCCGACAATTAACACCGGGGAGCTGTTTTTT; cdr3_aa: CASSPTINTGELFF
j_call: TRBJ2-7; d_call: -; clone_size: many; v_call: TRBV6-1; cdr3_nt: TGTGCCAGCACCTCGGGGGGGACAGGACTCTACGAGCAGTACTTC; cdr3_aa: CASTSGGTGLYEQYF
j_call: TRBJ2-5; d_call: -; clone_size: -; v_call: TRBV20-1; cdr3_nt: TGCAGTGCTGTACGGACAGTACAAGAGACCCAGTACTTC; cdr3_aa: CSAVRTVQETQYF
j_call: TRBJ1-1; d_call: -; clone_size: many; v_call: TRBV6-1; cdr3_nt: TGTGCCAGCAGTGAAGCAGGGGGGAATGAAGCTTTCTTT; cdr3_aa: CASSEAGGNEAFF
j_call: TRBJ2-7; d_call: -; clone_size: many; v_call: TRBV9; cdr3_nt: TGTGCCAGCAGCCCAGGACATGATGGGGGCGGCGAGCAGTACTTC; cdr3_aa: CASSPGHDGGGEQYF
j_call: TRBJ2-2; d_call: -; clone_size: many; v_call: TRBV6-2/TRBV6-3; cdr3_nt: TGTGCCAGCAGCCAGGGGAGATCCTCCGGGGAGCTGTTTTTT; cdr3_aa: CASSQGRSSGELFF
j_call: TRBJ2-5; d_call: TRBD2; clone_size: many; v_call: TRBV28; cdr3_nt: TGTGCCAGCAGTTCGACAGTCGAGCTCGGGAGGGCGACCCAGTACTTC; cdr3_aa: CASSSTVELGRATQYF
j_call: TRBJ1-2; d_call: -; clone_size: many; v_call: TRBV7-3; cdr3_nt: TGTGCCAGCAGCAAAGAAGGCTATGGCTACACCTTC; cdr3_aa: CASSKEGYGYTF
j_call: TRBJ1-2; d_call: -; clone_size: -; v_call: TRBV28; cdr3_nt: TGTGCCAGCAGTTCGAGAGACAGATCCTATGGCTACACCTTC; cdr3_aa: CASSSRDRSYGYTF
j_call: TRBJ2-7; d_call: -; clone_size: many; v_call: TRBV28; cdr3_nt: TGTGCCAGCAGCTACTTTGGCTCCAGGGGCGACGAGCAGTACTTC; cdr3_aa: CASSYFGSRGDEQYF
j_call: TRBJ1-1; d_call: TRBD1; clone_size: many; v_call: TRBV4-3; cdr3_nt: TGCGCCAGCTCGGAAAGGAAGGGGGCGCGAACTGAAGCTTTCTTT; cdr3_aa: CASSERKGARTEAFF
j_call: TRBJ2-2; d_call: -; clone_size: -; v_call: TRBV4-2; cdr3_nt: TGTGCCAGCGGACGGTTACAGGGATATCGGAACACCGGGGAGCTGTTTTTT; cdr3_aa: CASGRLQGYRNTGELFF
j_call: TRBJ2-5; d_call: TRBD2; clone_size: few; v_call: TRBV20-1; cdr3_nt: TGCAGTGCTATTACTAGCGGTCCCAGGGCCCAGTACTTC; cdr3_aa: CSAITSGPRAQYF
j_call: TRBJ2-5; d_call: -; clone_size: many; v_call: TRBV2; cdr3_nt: TGTGCCAGCACCGGGTCCTCCGGGGAGACCCAGTACTTC; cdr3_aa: CASTGSSGETQYF